A selection of T cell receptor beta chains follows, all from one sample in a study of cytomegalovirus exposure and HLA in healthy donors. The protocol was immunoSEQ multiplex PCR, while the TCRdb copy is restricted to in-frame clones and leaves out a portion. The repertoire holds around 150,000 clones, with approximately 85% as singletons. The specimen sequenced was PBMCs. Receptor source: a girl aged 2 to 10 in good health and CMV-seropositive. The CDR3 runs from the conserved cysteine through the conserved F or W. Fields, in order: V gene, clone size, J gene, D gene, CDR3 protein, CDR3 DNA. A D gene is named only where the DNA matches it firmly. The size entry is marked missing in some rows and otherwise reads once, few, many or a size class.

TRBV6-1,-,TRBJ2-2,-,CASSEELGRNTGELFF,TGTGCCAGCAGTGAAGAATTAGGGAGGAACACCGGGGAGCTGTTTTTT
TRBV18,few,TRBJ2-7,-,CASSLTGHGGYEQYF,TGTGCCAGCTCGCTGACCGGCCACGGGGGCTACGAGCAGTACTTC
TRBV7-9,-,TRBJ1-1,-,CASSSGPLNTEAFF,TGTGCCAGCAGCTCCGGTCCACTGAACACTGAAGCTTTCTTT
TRBV10-3,-,TRBJ2-3,-,CAINPGARADTQYF,TGTGCCATCAACCCGGGAGCCAGGGCAGATACGCAGTATTTT
TRBV4-2,-,TRBJ2-1,TRBD2,CASSQSGTSGSYEQFF,TGTGCCAGCAGCCAATCCGGGACTAGCGGGAGTTATGAGCAGTTCTTC
TRBV7-8,-,TRBJ2-7,-,CASSVGRNYEQYF,TGTGCCAGCAGCGTGGGGAGGAACTACGAGCAGTACTTC
TRBV6-5,-,TRBJ2-2,-,CASSSPSFAGELFF,TGTGCCAGCAGTTCCCCGAGCTTCGCCGGGGAGCTGTTTTTT
TRBV28,-,TRBJ1-1,-,CASSLLTAEAFF,TGTGCCAGCAGTTTACTCACAGCCGAAGCTTTCTTT
TRBV5-4,-,TRBJ1-1,TRBD1,CASSLAQGGGGTEAFF,TGTGCCAGCAGCTTGGCCCAGGGGGGTGGTGGAACTGAAGCTTTCTTT
TRBV10-3,-,TRBJ1-2,-,CAISDTPDRTNYGYTF,TGTGCCATCAGTGACACCCCCGACAGAACTAACTATGGCTACACCTTC
TRBV19,-,TRBJ2-2,-,CASSIILGEIGELFF,TGTGCCAGTAGTATAATATTAGGGGAAATCGGGGAGCTGTTTTTT
TRBV28,-,TRBJ2-3,-,CASSFSGSDTQYF,TGTGCCAGCAGTTTTTCGGGGTCAGATACGCAGTATTTT
TRBV29-1,-,TRBJ2-2,-,CSAGTSGELFF,TGCAGCGCAGGGACATCCGGGGAGCTGTTTTTT
TRBV9,-,TRBJ2-5,TRBD2,CASSVGGGLGETQYF,TGTGCCAGCAGCGTCGGCGGGGGACTCGGGGAGACCCAGTACTTC
TRBV10-3,-,TRBJ2-3,-,CAISVAVPADTQYF,TGTGCCATCAGTGTAGCGGTCCCCGCAGATACGCAGTATTTT
TRBV12-5,-,TRBJ2-1,-,CASVGGGGGHNEQFF,TGTGCTAGTGTTGGAGGAGGGGGCGGACACAATGAGCAGTTCTTC
TRBV29-1,-,TRBJ2-3,-,CSVEHSTDTQYF,TGCAGCGTTGAACATAGCACAGATACGCAGTATTTT
TRBV15,-,TRBJ1-4,-,CATSGYESGYEKLFF,TGTGCCACCAGCGGCTATGAATCAGGGTATGAAAAACTGTTTTTT
TRBV6-6,-,TRBJ1-2,-,CASSPADGLYGYTF,TGTGCCAGCAGCCCCGCGGACGGACTCTATGGCTACACCTTC
TRBV19,-,TRBJ1-2,-,CASSMGGPSGYTF,TGTGCCAGTAGTATGGGGGGGCCCTCTGGCTACACCTTC
TRBV29-1,-,TRBJ1-4,-,CSVEVREKLFF,TGCAGCGTTGAAGTGAGGGAAAAACTGTTTTTT
TRBV2,-,TRBJ2-7,-,CASSDGSPGQNEQYF,TGTGCCAGCAGTGACGGGAGCCCCGGGCAGAACGAGCAGTACTTC
TRBV19,-,TRBJ1-2,-,CASSWQSYGYTF,TGTGCCAGTAGTTGGCAGTCTTATGGCTACACCTTC
TRBV28,-,TRBJ1-5,-,CASSRDSEPSKKPQHF,TGTGCCAGCAGTCGGGACTCAGAACCTTCTAAGAAGCCCCAGCATTTT
TRBV12-2,-,TRBJ2-3,-,CASRGMGGLAKEPDTQYF,TGTGCAAGTCGCGGTATGGGAGGACTAGCGAAAGAGCCAGATACGCAGTATTTT
TRBV2,-,TRBJ1-1,TRBD1,CARDGTGRGTEAFF,TGTGCCAGGGATGGGACAGGGAGGGGCACTGAAGCTTTCTTT
TRBV30,-,TRBJ2-7,-,CAWGPYPSYEQYF,TGTGCCTGGGGGCCCTACCCCTCCTACGAGCAGTACTTC
TRBV4-1,-,TRBJ2-5,TRBD2,CASSPLSGTETQYF,TGCGCCAGCAGCCCCTTGAGCGGGACAGAGACCCAGTACTTC
TRBV30,-,TRBJ2-7,TRBD2,CAWRRTSGSSYEQYF,TGTGCCTGGAGGCGGACTAGCGGGAGTTCCTACGAGCAGTACTTC
TRBV15,-,TRBJ1-4,TRBD1,CATSREAGQNEKLFF,TGTGCCACCAGCAGAGAGGCGGGACAGAATGAAAAACTGTTTTTT
TRBV6-4,few,TRBJ2-3,-,CASSGGTSTDTQYF,TGTGCCAGCAGCGGAGGGACTAGCACAGATACGCAGTATTTT
TRBV2,-,TRBJ2-5,-,CASGRGGQETQYF,TGTGCCAGCGGGAGGGGGGGGCAAGAGACCCAGTACTTC
TRBV28,once,TRBJ2-4,-,CASSLWIGVTKNIQYF,TGTGCCAGCAGTTTATGGATAGGAGTAACCAAAAACATTCAGTACTTC
TRBV20-1,few,TRBJ2-5,-,CSLRGETQYF,TGCAGTCTAAGGGGCGAGACCCAGTACTTC
TRBV6-6,few,TRBJ2-5,-,CASSYTPRQETQYF,TGTGCCAGCAGTTACACACCTAGACAAGAGACCCAGTACTTC
TRBV19,-,TRBJ2-1,TRBD1,CASRTGTGMGNEQFF,TGTGCCAGTAGGACCGGGACAGGGATGGGGAATGAGCAGTTCTTC
TRBV5-1,once,TRBJ2-5,TRBD2,CASRVGGDQETQYF,TGCGCCAGCAGGGTTGGGGGGGACCAAGAGACCCAGTACTTC
TRBV30,-,TRBJ2-5,-,CASTGSWTQYF,TGTGCTTCTACGGGGAGCTGGACTCAGTACTTC
TRBV6-6,-,TRBJ2-7,TRBD1,CASADRSISYEQYF,TGTGCCAGCGCGGACAGGTCGATCTCCTACGAGCAGTACTTC
TRBV5-6,-,TRBJ1-3,TRBD1,CASSQQGVNTIYF,TGTGCCAGCAGCCAACAGGGGGTAAACACCATATATTTT
TRBV15,-,TRBJ1-5,TRBD1,CATSRDRRDSIYQPQHF,TGTGCCACCAGCAGAGATAGGAGGGACAGCATTTATCAGCCCCAGCATTTT
TRBV7-3,-,TRBJ2-1,-,CASSLTARSSYNEQFF,TGTGCCAGCAGCTTAACAGCGAGGAGCTCCTACAATGAGCAGTTCTTC
TRBV5-5,once,TRBJ1-1,TRBD1,CASSPVRGLGTEAFF,TGTGCCAGCAGTCCTGTCAGGGGGCTGGGCACTGAAGCTTTCTTT
TRBV30,-,TRBJ2-1,-,CAWSVFVNNEQFF,TGTGCCTGGAGTGTATTCGTAAACAATGAGCAGTTCTTC